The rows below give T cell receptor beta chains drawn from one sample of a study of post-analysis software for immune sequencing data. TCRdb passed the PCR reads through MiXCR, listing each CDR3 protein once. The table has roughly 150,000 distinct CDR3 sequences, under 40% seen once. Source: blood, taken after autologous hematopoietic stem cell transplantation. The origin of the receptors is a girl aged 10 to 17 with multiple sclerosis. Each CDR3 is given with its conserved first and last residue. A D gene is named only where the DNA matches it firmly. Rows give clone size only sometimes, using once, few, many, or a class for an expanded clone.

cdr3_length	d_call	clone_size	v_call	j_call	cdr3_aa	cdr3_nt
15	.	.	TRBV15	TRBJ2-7	CATSQLTRGSYEQYF	TGTGCCACCAGCCAACTGACACGGGGGAGCTACGAGCAGTACTTC
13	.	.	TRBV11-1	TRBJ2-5	CASSEQRQETQYF	TGTGCCAGCAGCGAACAACGTCAGGAGACCCAGTACTTC
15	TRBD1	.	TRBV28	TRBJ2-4	CASRGQALAKNIQYF	TGTGCCAGCAGGGGACAGGCTCTAGCCAAAAACATTCAGTACTTC
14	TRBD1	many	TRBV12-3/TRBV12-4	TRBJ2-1	CASSSPPGGAEQFF	TGTGCCAGCAGTTCTCCCCCAGGGGGCGCTGAGCAGTTCTTC
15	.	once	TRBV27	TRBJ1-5	CASSSVGESNQPQHF	TGTGCCAGCAGTTCAGTAGGGGAGAGCAATCAGCCCCAGCATTTT
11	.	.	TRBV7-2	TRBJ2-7	CASSFSNEQYF	TGTGCCAGCAGCTTCAGCAACGAGCAGTACTTC
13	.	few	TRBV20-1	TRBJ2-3	CSASLASTDTQYF	TGCAGTGCCAGTCTAGCGAGCACAGATACGCAGTATTTT
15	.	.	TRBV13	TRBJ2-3	CASSSRDFTTDTQYF	TGTGCCAGCAGCTCCCGGGACTTTACCACAGATACGCAGTATTTT
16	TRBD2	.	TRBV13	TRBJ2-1	CASSLGASGRATEQFF	TGTGCCAGCAGCTTAGGCGCTAGCGGGAGGGCCACTGAGCAGTTCTTC
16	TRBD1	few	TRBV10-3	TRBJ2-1	CAISATGQGWVNEQFF	TGTGCCATCAGTGCGACGGGACAGGGCTGGGTCAATGAGCAGTTCTTC
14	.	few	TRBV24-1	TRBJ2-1	CATSAPPGDNEQFF	TGTGCCACCAGTGCTCCACCGGGGGACAATGAGCAGTTCTTC
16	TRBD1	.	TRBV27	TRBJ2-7	CASSLDVGQGVDEQYF	TGTGCCAGCAGTCTCGACGTGGGACAGGGGGTGGACGAGCAGTACTTC
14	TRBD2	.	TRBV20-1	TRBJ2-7	CSARLSGRAVEQYF	TGCAGTGCTAGATTGAGCGGGAGGGCCGTTGAGCAGTACTTC
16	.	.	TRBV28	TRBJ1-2	CASSLGGGSANYGYTF	TGTGCCAGCAGTTTAGGGGGGGGCTCCGCTAACTATGGCTACACCTTC
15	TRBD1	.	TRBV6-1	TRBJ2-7	CASSEEVTGGYEQYF	TGTGCCAGCAGTGAAGAAGTGACAGGGGGCTACGAGCAGTACTTC
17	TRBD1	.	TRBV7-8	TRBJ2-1	CASSLVSGQGTYNEQFF	TGTGCCAGCAGCCTAGTATCTGGACAGGGAACCTACAATGAGCAGTTCTTC
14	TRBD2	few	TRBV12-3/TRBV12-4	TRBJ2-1	CASRVAGGYNEQFF	TGTGCCAGCAGGGTAGCGGGGGGCTACAATGAGCAGTTCTTC
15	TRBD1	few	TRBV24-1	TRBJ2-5	CATSDRTGDRETQYF	TGTGCCACCAGTGATCGTACAGGGGACCGAGAGACCCAGTACTTC
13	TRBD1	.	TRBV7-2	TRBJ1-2	CASSFRGLRGYTF	TGTGCCAGCAGCTTCAGGGGGCTGAGGGGCTACACCTTC
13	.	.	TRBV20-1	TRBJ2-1	CSARVDPVNEQFF	TGCAGTGCTAGAGTGGACCCTGTCAATGAGCAGTTCTTC
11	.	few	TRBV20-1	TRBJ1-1	CSASSTGEAFF	TGCAGTGCTAGTAGCACGGGGGAAGCTTTCTTT
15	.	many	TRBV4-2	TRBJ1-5	CASSQEVGEDQPQHF	TGTGCCAGCAGCCAAGAGGTGGGAGAGGATCAGCCCCAGCATTTT
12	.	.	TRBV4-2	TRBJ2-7	CASSHLPGEQYF	TGTGCCAGCAGCCACTTACCTGGGGAGCAGTACTTC
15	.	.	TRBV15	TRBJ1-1	CATSRGLDLEQEAFF	TGTGCCACCAGCAGAGGATTGGACCTAGAACAAGAAGCTTTCTTT
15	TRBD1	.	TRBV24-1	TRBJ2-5	CATSVRDRDQETQYF	TGTGCCACCAGTGTCCGGGACAGGGACCAAGAGACCCAGTACTTC
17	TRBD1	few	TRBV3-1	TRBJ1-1	CASSHIANRGSRTEAFF	TGTGCCAGCAGCCATATCGCGAACAGGGGCAGTAGGACTGAAGCTTTCTTT
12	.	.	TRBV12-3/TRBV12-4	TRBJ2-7	CASSMRPWEQYF	TGTGCCAGCAGTATGCGACCTTGGGAGCAGTACTTC
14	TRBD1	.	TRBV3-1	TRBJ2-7	CASSHADRDSEQYF	TGTGCCAGCAGCCACGCGGACAGGGACAGCGAGCAGTACTTC
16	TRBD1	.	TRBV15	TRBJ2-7	CATSRAGTGGGNEQYF	TGTGCCACCAGCAGAGCCGGGACAGGGGGTGGGAACGAGCAGTACTTC
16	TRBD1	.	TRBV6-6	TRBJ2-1	CAINPADRGGYNEQFF	TGTGCCATAAACCCAGCGGACAGGGGGGGCTACAATGAGCAGTTCTTC
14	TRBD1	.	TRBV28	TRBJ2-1	CASRFRDSYNEQFF	TGTGCCAGCAGATTCCGGGACAGCTACAATGAGCAGTTCTTC
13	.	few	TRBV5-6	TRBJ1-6	CASSLPNNSPLHF	TGTGCCAGCAGCTTGCCGAATAATTCACCCCTCCACTTT
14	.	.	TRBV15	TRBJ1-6	CATCAGQNNSPLHF	TGTGCCACCTGTGCGGGGCAGAATAATTCACCCCTCCACTTT
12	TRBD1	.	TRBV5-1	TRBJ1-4	CASSRNQGELFF	TGCGCCAGCAGCAGAAATCAGGGGGAACTGTTTTTT
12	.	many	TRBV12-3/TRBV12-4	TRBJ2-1	CASSWTNNEQFF	TGTGCCAGCAGTTGGACTAACAATGAGCAGTTCTTC